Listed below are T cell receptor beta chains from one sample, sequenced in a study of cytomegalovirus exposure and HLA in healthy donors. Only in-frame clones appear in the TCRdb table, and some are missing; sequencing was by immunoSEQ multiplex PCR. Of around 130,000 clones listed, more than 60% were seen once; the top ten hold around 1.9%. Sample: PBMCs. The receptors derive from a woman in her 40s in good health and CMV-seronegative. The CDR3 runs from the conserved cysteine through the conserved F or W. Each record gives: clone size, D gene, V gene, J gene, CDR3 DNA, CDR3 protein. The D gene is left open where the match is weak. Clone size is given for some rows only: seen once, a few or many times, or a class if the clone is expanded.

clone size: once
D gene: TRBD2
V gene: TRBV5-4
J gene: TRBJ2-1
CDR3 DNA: TGTGCCAGCTATAGCGGGGGGGCCCCCTCCTACAATGAGCAGTTCTTC
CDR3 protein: CASYSGGAPSYNEQFF

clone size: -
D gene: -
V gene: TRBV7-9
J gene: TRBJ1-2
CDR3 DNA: TGTTCCAGCAGCTTATTGATACAGAGAAACTATGGCTACACCTTC
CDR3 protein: CSSSLLIQRNYGYTF

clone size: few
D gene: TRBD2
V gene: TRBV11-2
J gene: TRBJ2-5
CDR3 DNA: TGTGCCAGCAGCTTTGGGACTAGCGGCCAAGAGACCCAGTACTTC
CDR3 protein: CASSFGTSGQETQYF

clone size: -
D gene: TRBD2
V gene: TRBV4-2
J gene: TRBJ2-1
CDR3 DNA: TGTGCCAGCAGCCAAGATATGAGCGGGGCCTCTTACAATGAGCAGTTCTTC
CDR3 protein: CASSQDMSGASYNEQFF

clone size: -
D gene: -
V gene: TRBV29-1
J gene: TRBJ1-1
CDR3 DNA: TGCAGCGTTGAACGGGGGGAAGCTTTCTTT
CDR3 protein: CSVERGEAFF

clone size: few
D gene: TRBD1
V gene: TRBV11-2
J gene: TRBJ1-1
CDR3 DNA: TGTGCCAGCAGCTCCTCGGACAGGGGAGACACTGAAGCTTTCTTT
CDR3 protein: CASSSSDRGDTEAFF

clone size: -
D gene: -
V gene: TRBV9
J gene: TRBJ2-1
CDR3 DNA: TGTGCCAGCAGCCCGAGACCCCGACTTCAAGAGCAGTTCTTC
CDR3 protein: CASSPRPRLQEQFF

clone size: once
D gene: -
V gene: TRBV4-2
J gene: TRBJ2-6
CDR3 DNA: TGTGCCAGCAGCCAAGCCAGGGGAGATGGGGCCAACGTCCTGACTTTC
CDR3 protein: CASSQARGDGANVLTF

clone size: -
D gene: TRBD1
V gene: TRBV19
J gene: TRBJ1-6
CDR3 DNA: TGTGCCAGTAGTGCAGGACAGGGTGATTATAATTCACCCCTCCACTTT
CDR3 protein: CASSAGQGDYNSPLHF

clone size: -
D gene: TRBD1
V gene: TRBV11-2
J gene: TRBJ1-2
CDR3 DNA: TGTGCCAGCAGCCCGCCCACCGGGACAGGCTATGGCTACACCTTC
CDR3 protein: CASSPPTGTGYGYTF

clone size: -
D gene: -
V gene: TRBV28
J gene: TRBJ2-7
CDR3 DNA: TGTGCCAGCAGTGCCGCCCGACATCCCTACGAGCAGTACTTC
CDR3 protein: CASSAARHPYEQYF

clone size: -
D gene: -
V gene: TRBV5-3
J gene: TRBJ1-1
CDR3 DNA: TGTGCCAGAAGTTTTGGAGTCGGGGGTGCCCGGAACACTGAAGCTTTCTTT
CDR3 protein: CARSFGVGGARNTEAFF

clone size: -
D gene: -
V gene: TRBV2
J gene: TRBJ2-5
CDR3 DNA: TGTGCCAGCTGCCCCTTCCAAGAGGCCCAGTACTTC
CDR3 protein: CASCPFQEAQYF

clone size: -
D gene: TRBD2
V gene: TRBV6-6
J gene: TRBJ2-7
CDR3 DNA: TGTGCCAGCAGTTACGGCGGGGGTGACGAGCAGTACTTC
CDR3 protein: CASSYGGGDEQYF

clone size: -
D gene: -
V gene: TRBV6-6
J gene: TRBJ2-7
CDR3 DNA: TGTGCCAGCAGTTCACACGACAGCTCCTACGAGCAGTACTTC
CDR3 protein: CASSSHDSSYEQYF

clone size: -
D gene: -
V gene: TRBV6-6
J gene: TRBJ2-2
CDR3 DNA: TGTGCCAGCAGCCTAGGAAGGTTACAGGCCGGGGAGCTGTTTTTT
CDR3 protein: CASSLGRLQAGELFF

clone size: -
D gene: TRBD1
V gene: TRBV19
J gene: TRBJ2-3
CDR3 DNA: TGTGCCAGTACCCGACAGGGTTCGGCAGATACGCAGTATTTT
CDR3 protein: CASTRQGSADTQYF

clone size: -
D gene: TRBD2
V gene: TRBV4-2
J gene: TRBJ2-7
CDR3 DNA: TGTGCCAGCAGCCAAGATTGGGGGAGGGTCCACGAGCAGTACTTC
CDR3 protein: CASSQDWGRVHEQYF

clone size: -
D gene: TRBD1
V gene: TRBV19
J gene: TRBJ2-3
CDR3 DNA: TGTGCCAGTAGTATGGGGACAGTCACAGATACGCAGTATTTT
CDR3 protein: CASSMGTVTDTQYF

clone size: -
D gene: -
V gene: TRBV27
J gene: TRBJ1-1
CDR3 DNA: TGTGCCAGCCCCCCACGGGGGGACACTGAAGCTTTCTTT
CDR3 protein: CASPPRGDTEAFF

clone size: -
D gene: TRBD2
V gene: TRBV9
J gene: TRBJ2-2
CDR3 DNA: TGTGCCAGCAGCGTAGACCCTAGCGGGAGAGGTAACGGGGAGCTGTTTTTT
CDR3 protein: CASSVDPSGRGNGELFF

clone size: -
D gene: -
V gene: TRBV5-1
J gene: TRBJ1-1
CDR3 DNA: TGCGCCAGCAGCTTAGTCGGAGACACTGAAGCTTTCTTT
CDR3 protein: CASSLVGDTEAFF

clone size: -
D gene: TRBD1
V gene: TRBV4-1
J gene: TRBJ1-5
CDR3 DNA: TGCGCCAGCAGCCATGGACTCCGGGACAGGGGATCAGGGGCCCAGCATTTT
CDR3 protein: CASSHGLRDRGSGAQHF

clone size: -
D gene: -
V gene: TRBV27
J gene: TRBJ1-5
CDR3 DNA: TGTGCCAGCCAGGGGTCGAGGAGCAATCAGCCCCAGCATTTT
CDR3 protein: CASQGSRSNQPQHF

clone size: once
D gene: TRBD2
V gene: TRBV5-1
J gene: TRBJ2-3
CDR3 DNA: TGCGCCAGCAGGACTAGCGGGGGCACAGATACGCAGTATTTT
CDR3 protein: CASRTSGGTDTQYF

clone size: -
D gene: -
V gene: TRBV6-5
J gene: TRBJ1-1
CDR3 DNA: TGTGCCAGCAGTTACTCCGAACCGGGGGACACTGAAGCTTTCTTT
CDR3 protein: CASSYSEPGDTEAFF

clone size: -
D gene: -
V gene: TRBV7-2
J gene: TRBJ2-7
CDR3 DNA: TGTGCCAGCAGCCCACAAGTAGGGGACTCCTACGAGCAGTACTTC
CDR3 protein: CASSPQVGDSYEQYF

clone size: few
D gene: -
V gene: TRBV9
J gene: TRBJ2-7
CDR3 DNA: TGTGCCAGCAGCGGCTTTGGGGGCACAAGAACCTTC
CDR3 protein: CASSGFGGTRTF

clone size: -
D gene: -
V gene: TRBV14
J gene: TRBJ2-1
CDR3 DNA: TGTGCCAGCAGACCTTTAGCTGGTGAGCAATTCTTC
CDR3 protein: CASRPLAGEQFF

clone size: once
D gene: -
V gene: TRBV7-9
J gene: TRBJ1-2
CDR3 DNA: TGTGCCAGCAGACACAAGGGGAATGGCTACACCTTC
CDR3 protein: CASRHKGNGYTF

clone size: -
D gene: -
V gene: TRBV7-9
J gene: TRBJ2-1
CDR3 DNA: TGTGCCAGCAGCCTTTCCCGACTCGACAATGAGCAGTTCTTC
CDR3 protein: CASSLSRLDNEQFF

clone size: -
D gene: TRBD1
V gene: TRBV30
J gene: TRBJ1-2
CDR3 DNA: TGTGCCTGGGATAGACAGGGGTATGGCTACACCTTC
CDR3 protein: CAWDRQGYGYTF

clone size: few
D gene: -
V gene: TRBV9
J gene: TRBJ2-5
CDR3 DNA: TGTGCCAGCAGCGTAGGAAGGTTCCCGGGTGGAGAGACCCAGTACTTC
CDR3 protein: CASSVGRFPGGETQYF

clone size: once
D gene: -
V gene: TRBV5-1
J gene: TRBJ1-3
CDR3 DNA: TGCGCCAGCAGCTTCGACGGTGGAGGGAACACCATATATTTT
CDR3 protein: CASSFDGGGNTIYF

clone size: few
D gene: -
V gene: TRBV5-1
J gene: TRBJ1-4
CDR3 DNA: TGCGCCAGCAGCTTGGGTAGGGGTAATGAAAAACTGTTTTTT
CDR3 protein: CASSLGRGNEKLFF

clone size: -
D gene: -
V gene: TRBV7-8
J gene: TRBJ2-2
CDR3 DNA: TGTGCCAGCAGCTTCGACAGAGACACCGGGGAGCTGTTTTTT
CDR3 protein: CASSFDRDTGELFF

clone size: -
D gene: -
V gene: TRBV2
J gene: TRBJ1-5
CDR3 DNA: TGTGCCAGCAGTGAAGGGACATTTAATCAGCCCCAGCATTTT
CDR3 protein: CASSEGTFNQPQHF

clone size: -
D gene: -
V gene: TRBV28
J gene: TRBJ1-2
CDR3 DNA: TGTGCCGCCGGGCACAGGGCGTATGGCTACACCTTC
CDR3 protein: CAAGHRAYGYTF

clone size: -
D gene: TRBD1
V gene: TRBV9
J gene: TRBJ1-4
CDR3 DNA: TGTGCCAGCAGCGTTTCGACAGGGGGTAATGAAAAACTGTTTTTT
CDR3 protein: CASSVSTGGNEKLFF

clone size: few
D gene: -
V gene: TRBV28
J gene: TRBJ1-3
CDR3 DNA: TGTGCCAGCAGTTTGGGGATGACAGTCTCTGGAAACACCATATATTTT
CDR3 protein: CASSLGMTVSGNTIYF

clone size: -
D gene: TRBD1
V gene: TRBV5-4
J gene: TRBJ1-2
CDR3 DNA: TGTGCCAGCAGCCAGGACAGGGGGGAATATGGCTACACCTTC
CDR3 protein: CASSQDRGEYGYTF

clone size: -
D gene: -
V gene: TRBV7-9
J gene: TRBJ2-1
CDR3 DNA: TGTGCCAGCAGCTCCACAGCGGCCCAGTTCTTC
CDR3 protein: CASSSTAAQFF

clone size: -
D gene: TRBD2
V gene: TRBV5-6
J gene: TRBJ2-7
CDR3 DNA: TGTGCCAGCAGCTTGGCGGGGCTAGCGGGAGTCGAGCAGTACTTC
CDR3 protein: CASSLAGLAGVEQYF

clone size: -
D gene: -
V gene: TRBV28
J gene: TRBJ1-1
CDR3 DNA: TGTGCCAGCAGTTTGAAAGGGGCGAGGTGGCCTTTCTTT
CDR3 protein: CASSLKGARWPFF

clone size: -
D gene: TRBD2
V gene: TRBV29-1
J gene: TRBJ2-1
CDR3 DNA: TGCAGCGTTGGGACTAGCGGGGGAAATGAGCAGTTCTTC
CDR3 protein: CSVGTSGGNEQFF

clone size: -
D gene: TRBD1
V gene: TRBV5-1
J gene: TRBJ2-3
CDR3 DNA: TGCGCCAGCAGCAGGGACAGGCTCGGGACAGATACGCAGTATTTT
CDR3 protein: CASSRDRLGTDTQYF

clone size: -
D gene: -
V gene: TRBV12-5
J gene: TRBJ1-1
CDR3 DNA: TGTGCTAGTGGTTTGGACTACCCAGGGTGGCAATTTGAAGCTTTCTTT
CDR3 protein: CASGLDYPGWQFEAFF

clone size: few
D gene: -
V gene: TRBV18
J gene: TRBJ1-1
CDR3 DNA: TGTGCCAGCTCATCCTATCCCCCGACAGCGAACACTGAAGCTTTCTTT
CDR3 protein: CASSSYPPTANTEAFF

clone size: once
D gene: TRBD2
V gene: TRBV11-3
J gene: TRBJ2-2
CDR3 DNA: TGTGCCAGCAGCCCCGAGACTAGCGGACCGAACACCGGGGAGCTGTTTTTT
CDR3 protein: CASSPETSGPNTGELFF

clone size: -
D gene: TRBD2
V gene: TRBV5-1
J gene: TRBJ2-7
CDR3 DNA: TGCGCCAGCAGCAGGACTAGCGGGGACGAGCAGTACTTC
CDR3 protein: CASSRTSGDEQYF

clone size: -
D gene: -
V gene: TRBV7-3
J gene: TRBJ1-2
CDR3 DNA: TGTGCCAGCAGCCCAACAGGGAGGGTAAGCTATGGCTACACCTTC
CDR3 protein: CASSPTGRVSYGYTF

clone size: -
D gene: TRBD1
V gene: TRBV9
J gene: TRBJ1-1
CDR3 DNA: TGTGCCAGCAGCGTCGCTTTGGGACAGGCGGAAGCTTTCTTT
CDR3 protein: CASSVALGQAEAFF

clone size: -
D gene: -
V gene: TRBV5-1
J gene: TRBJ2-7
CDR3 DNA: TGCGCCAGCAGCAGTAGCGGCTACGAGCAGTACTTC
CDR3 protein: CASSSSGYEQYF

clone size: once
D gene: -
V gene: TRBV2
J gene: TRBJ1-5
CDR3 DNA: TGTGCCAGCAAGGCTTTGGGCGGGCAGAATCAGCCCCAGCATTTT
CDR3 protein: CASKALGGQNQPQHF

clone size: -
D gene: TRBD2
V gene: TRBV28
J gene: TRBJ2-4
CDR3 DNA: TGTGCCAGCAGTCCGTTTGGAGGGCTAGCGGGAGCCAAAAACATTCAGTACTTC
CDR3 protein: CASSPFGGLAGAKNIQYF

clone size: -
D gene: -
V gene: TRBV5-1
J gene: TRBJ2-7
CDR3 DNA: TGCGCCAGCACCCAGACTGGGGGGAGCCACGAGCAGTACTTC
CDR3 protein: CASTQTGGSHEQYF

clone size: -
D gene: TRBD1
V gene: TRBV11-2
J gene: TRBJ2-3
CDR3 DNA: TGTGCCTCTCAGACAGGGCCCACAGATACGCAGTATTTT
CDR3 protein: CASQTGPTDTQYF

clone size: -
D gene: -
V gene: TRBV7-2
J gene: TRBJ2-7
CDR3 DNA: TGTGCCAGCAGCTTGAGCACAGGGTCCTACGAGCAGTACTTC
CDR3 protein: CASSLSTGSYEQYF

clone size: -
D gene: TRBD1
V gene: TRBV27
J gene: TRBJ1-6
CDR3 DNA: TGTGCCAGCAGTGACCAAGACAGGGCCCATCGATCCCTCCACTTT
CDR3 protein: CASSDQDRAHRSLHF